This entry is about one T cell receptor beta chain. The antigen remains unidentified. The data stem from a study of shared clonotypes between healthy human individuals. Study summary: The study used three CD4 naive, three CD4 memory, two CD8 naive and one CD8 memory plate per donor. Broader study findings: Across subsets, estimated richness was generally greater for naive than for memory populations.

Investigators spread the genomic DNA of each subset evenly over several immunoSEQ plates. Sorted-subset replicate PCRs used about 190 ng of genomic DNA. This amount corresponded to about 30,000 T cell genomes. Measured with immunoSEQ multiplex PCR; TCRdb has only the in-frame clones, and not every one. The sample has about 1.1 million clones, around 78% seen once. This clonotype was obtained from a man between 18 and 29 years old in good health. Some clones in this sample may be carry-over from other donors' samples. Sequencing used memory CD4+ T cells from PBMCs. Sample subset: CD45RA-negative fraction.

The CDR3 sequence: CASRARTLAAGANVLTF. CDR3 DNA: TGTGCCAGCAGGGCCCGCACCCTAGCTGCTGGGGCCAACGTCCTGACTTTC. This chain joins TRBV27 and TRBJ2-6, with a tentative D call TRBD2 (5 bases). The V end lost 6 bases, the J end lost 2 bases, and 17 bases lay between the germline ends. CDR3 size: 17 residues. Germline-derived CDR1 and CDR2 are MNHEY and SMNVEV (reference sequence).